The 27 T cell receptor beta chains listed next were all sequenced from one sample in a study of T cell responses to AZD1222 COVID-19 vaccine. This table comes from immunoSEQ multiplex PCR, and its TCRdb copy is limited to in-frame clones, with some not included. Of 90,000 to 150,000 clones in the sample, more than 75% are singletons; the top ten hold roughly 3.5%. This specimen consisted of peripheral blood, obtained on day 0 of AZD1222 vaccination. Receptors were obtained from an adult in good health.

This chain links TRBV9 with TRBJ2-5; 8 nucleotides align to TRBD1. V lost 5 bases and J lost 4; bases outside the gene matches: 10. Per germline, CDR1 SGDLS and CDR2 YYNGEE. The CDR3 length is 15 residues. CDR3 bases: TGTGCCAGCAGTAAGACCGGGACAGGTATAGAGACCCAGTACTTC. It encodes CASSKTGTGIETQYF.

The V gene is TRBV2, the J gene TRBJ2-5; the D is unclear. Trimming removed 4 bases from V and 5 bases from J, with 8 bases in between. This CDR3 has 12 amino acids. Looked up from germline, CDR1 is SNHLY and CDR2 is FYNNEI. The CDR3 DNA is TGTGCCAGCAGTGGGCCGTTGGAGACCCAGTACTTC. As protein: CASSGPLETQYF. The complete variable domain, with remaining parts taken from reference TRBV2 and TRBJ2-5, reads EPEVTQTPSHQVTQMGQEVILRCVPISNHLYFYWYRQILGQKVEFLVSFYNNEISEKSEIFDDQFSVERPDGSNFTLKIRSTKLEDSAMYFCASSGPLETQYFGPGTRLLVL.

The CDR3 spells CASSETTGANYGYTF. The DNA for the CDR3 is TGTGCCAGCAGTGAAACCACAGGGGCTAACTATGGCTACACCTTC. The rearrangement uses TRBV6-1 and TRBJ1-2; 7 bases align to TRBD1. The CDR3 runs 15 residues. Germline V gene data show CDR1 as MNHNS and CDR2 as SASEGT. Losses at the gene ends were 2 bases for V and 0 bases for J; bases not matched to a gene: 3.

The chain employs TRBV7-3 and TRBJ2-2; tentative D call: TRBD1 (7 bases). V was trimmed by 5 bases and J by 2 bases, leaving 12 bases between them. Germline V lookup: CDR1 SGHTA, CDR2 FQGTGA. This CDR3 has 15 residues. CDR3 in amino acids: CASSRGTANTGELFF. The CDR3 DNA reads TGTGCCAGCAGCCGCGGGACAGCTAACACCGGGGAGCTGTTTTTT.

V and J are TRBV5-1 and TRBJ1-1; D remains ambiguous. The germline V and J ends were trimmed by 5 bases and 5 bases, with 10 bases remaining between them. CDR1 and CDR2 (germline): SGHRS, YFSETQ. The CDR3 sequence is 12 residues long. Here the CDR3 DNA reads TGCGCCAGCAGTGCTGAGCATACTGAAGCTTTCTTT. Translation gives CASSAEHTEAFF. The variable domain in full, completed from reference TRBV5-1 and TRBJ1-1, reads KAGVTQTPRYLIKTRGQQVTLSCSPISGHRSVSWYQQTPGQGLQFLFEYFSETQRNKGNFPGRFSGRQFSNSRSEMNVSTLELGDSALYLCASSAEHTEAFFGQGTRLTVV.

This chain links TRBV2 with TRBJ1-2, with a possible D match to TRBD1 (5 bases). Per the germline V gene, CDR1 is SNHLY and CDR2 is FYNNEI. V lost 2 bases and J 6 bases, leaving 16 bases between the germline ends. CDR3 size: 15 residues. This chain's CDR3 is CASSEWSGGQHGYTF. Here the CDR3 DNA reads TGTGCCAGCAGTGAATGGTCTGGCGGACAACATGGCTACACCTTC.

The chain combines TRBV4-1 with TRBJ1-3; D possibly corresponds to TRBD1 (5 bases). From germline, CDR1 is MGHRA and CDR2 YSYEKL. V was pared by 0 bases and J by 1 base, with 16 bases between. This CDR3 region has 18 residues. CDR3 nucleotides: TGCGCCAGCAGCCAAGATCGGGGACGGATACTATCTGGAAACACCATATATTTT. Protein sequence: CASSQDRGRILSGNTIYF.

V is TRBV6-5 and J is TRBJ2-7; maybe TRBD1 (7 bases). CDR1 and CDR2 from the germline V gene are MNHEY and SVGAGI. V was pared by 6 bases and J by 9 bases, with 18 bases between. The CDR3 length is 13 residues. CDR3 sequence (DNA): TGTGCCAGCAGCCGCGGGACAGATTTCAGGCAGTACTTC. This sequence encodes CASSRGTDFRQYF.

The gene calls are TRBV19 and TRBJ1-5; 8 bases match TRBD1. This CDR3 has 15 amino acids. The J segment lost 5 bases and the V segment lost 3 bases, leaving 6 bases of the junction unmatched. Germline assignment: CDR1 LNHDA and CDR2 SQIVND (reference sequence). The CDR3 region has the DNA TGTGCCAGTAGTATCCTGGACAGGGAATATCAGCCCCAGCATTTT. This translates into CASSILDREYQPQHF.

This chain connects TRBV7-2 to TRBJ2-7, with 7 bases lining up with TRBD2. Trimming at V came to 5 bases and at J to 3 bases, leaving 10 bases not matched to a gene. Germline-derived CDR1 and CDR2 are SGHTA and FQGNSA. The CDR3 length is 15 residues. CDR3 sequence (DNA): TGTGCCAGCAGCACCGAGGCTGGGGGGGTCTACGAGCAGTACTTC. It encodes CASSTEAGGVYEQYF.

The J gene is TRBJ1-2, the V gene TRBV23-1; 10 bases align to TRBD1. TRBV23-1 is treated as an ORF (open reading frame) with a function not yet certain. J gave up 6 bases and V 4 bases, and 8 bases lay outside the gene matches. The CDR3 extends over 15 amino acids. The CDR3 is CASSPRDRGVHGYTF. The CDR3 DNA is TGCGCCAGCAGTCCCCGGGACAGGGGTGTCCATGGCTACACCTTC.

This sequence joins TRBV21-1 and TRBJ1-3; TRBD1, as called in the table, went unchecked against the DNA. TRBV21-1 is marked as a pseudogene. This CDR3 is 15 amino acids long. CDR3 protein: CASSKAQGWSDTIYF. The CDR3 DNA reads TGTGCCAGCAGCAAAGCCCAGGGGTGGTCCGACACCATATATTTT.

This chain joins TRBV6-5 and TRBJ2-7, with TRBD2 matching over 10 bases. From germline, CDR1 is MNHEY and CDR2 SVGAGI. CDR3 length equals 16 residues. The J segment lost 4 bases and the V segment lost 2 bases, leaving 8 bases of the junction unmatched. The CDR3 DNA follows: TGTGCCAGCAGTTACAGTAGCGGGGGGTTCTATTACGAGCAGTACTTC. As protein: CASSYSSGGFYYEQYF.

J is TRBJ2-7 and V is TRBV18, with TRBD1 as a possible D gene (6 bases). CDR3 length: 14 amino acids. Germline lookup yields CDR1 KGHSH and CDR2 LQKENI. With 0 bases removed from V and 6 bases from J, the gap between germline ends came to 12 bases. Written as DNA, the CDR3 is TGTGCCAGCTCACCACCTTCGACAGGTCTCGAGCAGTACTTC. Protein product: CASSPPSTGLEQYF.

The chain couples TRBV6-5 to TRBJ2-5, with D tentatively TRBD2 (5 bases). V was trimmed by 2 bases and J by 2 bases, leaving 12 bases between them. Per germline, CDR1 MNHEY and CDR2 SVGAGI. The CDR3 is 15 amino acids. The CDR3 DNA reads TGTGCCAGCAGTTACATTTTGGCGGGTCAAGAGACCCAGTACTTC. Residues: CASSYILAGQETQYF.

The J gene is TRBJ1-6, the V gene TRBV2; maybe TRBD1 (6 bases). From germline, CDR1 is SNHLY and CDR2 FYNNEI. The length of the CDR3 is 21 residues. Deletions cut 5 bases from V and 0 bases from J, with 26 bases between. The CDR3 DNA reads TGTGCCAGCAGTTACGACCCCGGGACACCCGGAACCAACTCCTATAATTCACCCCTCCACTTT. Translation gives CASSYDPGTPGTNSYNSPLHF.

V usage is TRBV11-2 and J usage is TRBJ1-2; no clear D. Germline V gene sequence: CDR1 SGHAT, CDR2 FQNNGV. V was cut by 1 base and J by 5 bases, with 14 bases left in between. The CDR3 sequence is 15 residues long. Written as DNA, the CDR3 is TGTGCCAGCAGCTTAGTGACCGAAGTACTTTATGGCTACACCTTC. Protein product: CASSLVTEVLYGYTF.

This chain joins TRBV5-1 and TRBJ1-1, with D possibly TRBD1 on 6 matching bases. Per germline, CDR1 SGHRS and CDR2 YFSETQ. The CDR3 is 14 amino acids. The V gene lost 3 bases and the J gene lost 1 base, with 10 bases spanning the gap. CDR3 DNA sequence: TGCGCCAGCAGCTGGGACACACGGAACACTGAAGCTTTCTTT. Translation: CASSWDTRNTEAFF.

This clone was detected a few times. The V and J genes are TRBV7-8 and TRBJ2-5, with D perhaps TRBD1 (6 bases). Germline-derived CDR1 and CDR2 are SGHVS and FQNEAQ. The ends were cut back, 6 bases at V and 0 bases at J, with 11 bases in the middle. CDR3 size: 14 residues. The CDR3 coding sequence is TGTGCCAGCAGTTTACAGGGTAACCAAGAGACCCAGTACTTC. This gives the protein CASSLQGNQETQYF. Using reference TRBV7-8 and TRBJ2-5 for the parts outside the CDR3, the full variable domain is GAGVSQSPRYKVAKRGQDVALRCDPISGHVSLFWYQQALGQGPEFLTYFQNEAQLDKSGLPSDRFFAERPEGSVSTLKIQRTQQEDSAVYLCASSLQGNQETQYFGPGTRLLVL.

The chain links TRBV7-2 to TRBJ2-7; 12 bases line up with TRBD2. The CDR3 covers 18 residues. V lost 3 bases, J lost 0 bases, and 9 bases stayed unmatched. CDR1 and CDR2 (germline): SGHTA, FQGNSA. CDR3 coding DNA: TGTGCCAGCAGCTTCCTAGCGGGGGGGCCGGGTAGCTCCTACGAGCAGTACTTC. This gives the protein CASSFLAGGPGSSYEQYF.

The chain combines TRBV18 with TRBJ1-2; D may be TRBD1 (6 bases). V was pared by 3 bases and J by 6 bases, with 14 bases between. The CDR3 covers 14 residues. Germline V lookup: CDR1 KGHSH, CDR2 LQKENI. The CDR3 reads CASSPQDRWDGYTF. The CDR3 coding sequence is TGTGCCAGCTCACCCCAGGACAGATGGGATGGCTACACCTTC.

This chain links TRBV7-9 with TRBJ2-7, with 7 bases matching TRBD1. CDR3 length: 14 residues. V lost 3 bases to trimming and J lost 6 bases; unmatched junction nucleotides: 8. CDR1 is SEHNR and CDR2 is FQNEAQ in the germline V gene (reference sequence). CDR3 nucleotides: TGTGCCAGCAGCTTCAGGACAGGAGGTTCCGAGCAGTACTTC. Its translation: CASSFRTGGSEQYF. The variable domain in full, completed from reference TRBV7-9 and TRBJ2-7, reads DTGVSQNPRHKITKRGQNVTFRCDPISEHNRLYWYRQTLGQGPEFLTYFQNEAQLEKSRLLSDRFSAERPKGSFSTLEIQRTEQGDSAMYLCASSFRTGGSEQYFGPGTRLTVT.

This chain links TRBV28 with TRBJ1-2; a weak D match, TRBD1 (5 bases). V lost 5 bases to trimming and J lost 8 bases, with 21 bases between them. The length of the CDR3 is 15 residues. Per germline, CDR1 MDHEN and CDR2 SYDVKM. The DNA for the CDR3 is TGTGCCAGCAGTGGTCAGATAGGAGGGGCTGGGGGCTACACCTTC. Translated, it gives CASSGQIGGAGGYTF.

The chain is built from TRBV9 and TRBJ1-2; D perhaps matches TRBD1 (6 bases). CDR1 and CDR2 (germline): SGDLS, YYNGEE. This CDR3 comprises 15 residues. V was pared by 4 bases and J by 4 bases, with 17 bases between. In DNA, the CDR3 is TGTGCCAGCAGCCCACAGGGTACCACTGGCTATGGCTACACCTTC. It codes for CASSPQGTTGYGYTF.

The chain recombines TRBV5-1 with TRBJ2-1; D gene uncertain. CDR3 length: 15 amino acids. V lost 0 bases and J lost 0, with 7 bases in between. Germline loops: CDR1 SGHRS, CDR2 YFSETQ. CDR3 amino acids: CASSLGQASYNEQFF. The CDR3 DNA reads as TGCGCCAGCAGCTTGGGGCAGGCCTCCTACAATGAGCAGTTCTTC.

This clone came up a few times. The chain employs TRBV9 and TRBJ2-3, with D possibly called TRBD1 or TRBD2 (6 bases each). The length of the CDR3 is 16 residues. Per the germline V gene, CDR1 is SGDLS and CDR2 is YYNGEE. Trimming removed 3 bases from V and 0 bases from J, with 14 bases in between. The CDR3 protein is CASSGTGRISTDTQYF. In DNA form, the CDR3 reads TGTGCCAGCAGCGGAACAGGGAGGATTAGCACAGATACGCAGTATTTT.

V usage is TRBV4-1 and J usage is TRBJ1-4; TRBD1 might be the D (6 bases). CDR3 size: 15 residues. Trimming left V 6 bases short and J 4 bases short, with 15 bases between. Per germline, CDR1 MGHRA and CDR2 YSYEKL. In DNA, the CDR3 is TGCGCCAGCAGTTACTTACAGGGAGATAATGAAAAACTGTTTTTT. Amino acid sequence: CASSYLQGDNEKLFF.